The 30 T cell receptor beta chains in this list originate from one sample, sequenced in a study of blood T cell repertoires in COVID-19. Data came from immunoSEQ multiplex PCR; TCRdb stores just in-frame clones and leaves some out. The table lists 200,000 to 250,000 clones, approximately 91% of them singletons. The sequenced material came from peripheral blood. The receptors shown here come from a woman in her 40s with acute or convalescent COVID-19.

The V call is TRBV5-1, the J call TRBJ1-1; 7 nucleotides line up with TRBD1. The CDR3 runs 16 residues. Germline-derived CDR1 and CDR2 are SGHRS and YFSETQ. The V segment lost 2 bases and the J segment 1 base; nucleotides outside the gene matches: 8. This CDR3 reads CASSFTGDSKNTEAFF. In DNA, the CDR3 is TGCGCCAGCAGCTTCACAGGGGATTCGAAGAACACTGAAGCTTTCTTT.

This chain uses TRBV5-4 with TRBJ2-1; tentatively, D is TRBD1 (5 bases). The V gene lost 5 bases and the J gene lost 2 bases, with 14 bases spanning the gap. This CDR3 has 15 amino acids. CDR1 is SGHNT and CDR2 is YYREEE in the germline V gene (reference sequence). CDR3 loop: CASRGPGSPYNEQFF. DNA of the CDR3: TGTGCCAGCAGGGGGCCGGGTTCGCCCTACAATGAGCAGTTCTTC. Drawing the rest from reference TRBV5-4 and TRBJ2-1, the complete variable domain is ETGVTQSPTHLIKTRGQQVTLRCSSQSGHNTVSWYQQALGQGPQFIFQYYREEENGRGNFPPRFSGLQFPNYSSELNVNALELDDSALYLCASRGPGSPYNEQFFGPGTRLTVL.

This chain joins TRBV6-5 and TRBJ1-5, with 10 bases identical to TRBD1. CDR3 length: 14 amino acids. The ends lost 2 bases at V and 15 bases at J; junction bases unmatched: 10. CDR1 is MNHEY and CDR2 is SVGAGI in the germline V gene. The CDR3 nucleotides are TGTGCCAGCAGTTACGGACAGGGGGGTACGCCGTCGCATTTT. As protein: CASSYGQGGTPSHF.

The chain employs TRBV5-4 and TRBJ1-4; a weak D match, TRBD1 (6 bases). The germline gives CDR1 SGHNT, CDR2 YYREEE (reference sequence). Trimming cost V 4 bases and J 6 bases, with 13 bases left between them. The CDR3 is 14 residues long. CDR3 sequence reads: CASSPGQRDEKLFF. CDR3 DNA: TGTGCCAGCAGCCCAGGACAGAGAGATGAAAAACTGTTTTTT.

The gene calls are TRBV19 and TRBJ1-2; unclear D gene. Trimming took off 4 bases at V and 11 bases at J, with 26 bases between the two ends. The CDR3 consists of 16 residues. Per germline, CDR1 LNHDA and CDR2 SQIVND (reference sequence). CDR3 coding DNA: TGTGCCAGTAGTAAATCACCAGGAGGGCCTGTCCTAAAATACACCTTC. Translating gives CASSKSPGGPVLKYTF.

The V call is TRBV30, the J call TRBJ1-5, with 7 bases fitting TRBD1. V was clipped by 5 bases and J by 7 bases; unmatched bases: 11. CDR1 and CDR2 from the germline V gene are GTSNPN and SVGIG (reference sequence). The CDR3 spans 14 residues. The CDR3 DNA is TGTGCCTGGTCGCGGGGACAGAATTACCAGCCCCAGCATTTT. This encodes CAWSRGQNYQPQHF.

The CDR3 DNA sequence: TGTGCCAGCAGCTTAACCCGACAGGGTGGAGAAAAACTGTTTTTT. Translated, it gives CASSLTRQGGEKLFF. The gene calls are TRBV7-8 and TRBJ1-4; 7 nucleotides match TRBD1. CDR1 SGHVS and CDR2 FQNEAQ come from the germline V gene. This CDR3 has 15 residues. J lost 8 bases, V lost 2 bases, and 8 bases had no gene match.

The V and J genes are TRBV9 and TRBJ2-1; D not certain. This CDR3 is 13 amino acids long. The V end was cut by 0 bases, the J end by 6 bases, with 7 bases between. Germline CDR1 is SGDLS and CDR2 is YYNGEE. In DNA form, the CDR3 reads TGTGCCAGCAGCGTAGCCAACAGCAATGAGCAGTTCTTC. Its protein product is CASSVANSNEQFF.

The chain carries TRBV6-1 and TRBJ1-1; D remains unclear. The V end was cut by 1 base, the J end by 3 bases, with 9 bases between. The CDR3 is 14 residues long. Germline V gene data show CDR1 as MNHNS and CDR2 as SASEGT. In nucleotides, the CDR3 is TGTGCCAGCAGTGAAGGACTGAGCGACACTGAAGCTTTCTTT. Translating gives CASSEGLSDTEAFF.

The rearrangement joins TRBV18 to TRBJ2-5; a possible D gene is TRBD1 (5 bases). This CDR3 has 14 amino acids. Trimming shortened V by 2 bases and J by 4 bases, and 11 bases separated the two germline ends. Germline V gene data show CDR1 as KGHSH and CDR2 as LQKENI. CDR3 coding DNA: TGTGCCAGCTCACCAGTGGACAATCGAGAGACCCAGTACTTC. Its protein product is CASSPVDNRETQYF. The variable domain in full, with the rest retrieved from reference TRBV18 and TRBJ2-5, is NAGVMQNPRHLVRRRGQEARLRCSPMKGHSHVYWYRQLPEEGLKFMVYLQKENIIDESGMPKERFSAEFPKEGPSILRIQQVVRGDSAAYFCASSPVDNRETQYFGPGTRLLVL.

The chain employs TRBV10-1 and TRBJ2-3; D gene ambiguous. From germline, CDR1 is WNHNN and CDR2 SYGVQD (reference sequence). The germline V and J ends were trimmed by 3 bases and 1 base, with 8 bases remaining between them. CDR3 length: 14 amino acids. Here the CDR3 reads CASSDSSGTDTQYF. The CDR3 DNA reads as TGCGCCAGCAGTGATAGCAGTGGCACAGATACGCAGTATTTT.

V gene TRBV6-1 combines with J gene TRBJ1-2; 9 bases agree with TRBD1. The V segment lost 0 bases and the J segment 4 bases; nucleotides outside the gene matches: 3. Germline CDR1 is MNHNS and CDR2 is SASEGT. CDR3 length: 15 residues. The CDR3 DNA sequence: TGTGCCAGCAGTGAAGCAACAGGGGGCTCCTATGGCTACACCTTC. Protein: CASSEATGGSYGYTF.

This clone appeared once. This chain links TRBV5-4 with TRBJ1-3; tentative D call: TRBD1 (6 bases). Germline CDR1 and CDR2: SGHNT and YYREEE (reference sequence). The V gene lost 0 bases and the J gene lost 4 bases, with 11 bases spanning the gap. There are 15 residues in the CDR3. CDR3 DNA: TGTGCCAGCAGCTTGGGAGGGGGACCCGGAAACACCATATATTTT. It specifies CASSLGGGPGNTIYF.

The chain recombines TRBV7-9 with TRBJ2-7, with 13 bases matching TRBD2. The ends lost 5 bases at V and 12 bases at J; junction bases unmatched: 4. Germline V lookup: CDR1 SEHNR, CDR2 FQNEAQ (reference sequence). The CDR3 runs 12 residues. The CDR3 DNA follows: TGTGCCAGCAGCCGGACTAGCGGGGGTCTGTACGTC. Translated: CASSRTSGGLYV.

This chain links TRBV19 with TRBJ1-2; D possibly corresponds to TRBD1 (5 bases). This CDR3 has 17 amino acids. Germline V gene sequence: CDR1 LNHDA, CDR2 SQIVND (reference sequence). The germline V and J ends were trimmed by 5 bases and 0 bases, with 19 bases remaining between them. DNA of the CDR3: TGTGCCAGTAGTTCTCACGGACAAAAACGTGCTAACTATGGCTACACCTTC. Its translation is CASSSHGQKRANYGYTF.

This clone has just one count. This rearrangement joins TRBV12-5 to TRBJ2-3, with D maybe TRBD2 (7 bases). With 3 bases removed from V and 4 bases from J, the gap between germline ends came to 8 bases. The CDR3 totals 13 residues. Germline V gene sequence: CDR1 LGHNT, CDR2 FRNRAP. The DNA of the CDR3 is TGTGCTAGTGGTTTCGGGGGGCCAGATACGCAGTATTTT. It codes for CASGFGGPDTQYF.

Points on this clone: The same CDR3 can be traced to other DNA sequences in this sample. CDR3 sequence reads: CASSLLTGRTTEAFF. CDR3 nucleotide sequence: TGTGCCAGCAGTTTATTAACAGGGCGTACCACTGAAGCTTTCTTT. The chain employs TRBV28 and TRBJ1-1; possible D gene TRBD1, 6 bases. CDR3 size: 15 residues. Trimming took 1 base from V and 4 from J, leaving 13 bases between them. Germline V gene lookup returns CDR1 MDHEN and CDR2 SYDVKM.

The chain links TRBV20-1 to TRBJ2-5; 10 positions agree with TRBD2. V lost 3 bases to trimming and J lost 3 bases; unmatched junction nucleotides: 7. This CDR3 is built from 15 residues. Germline lookup yields CDR1 DFQATT and CDR2 SNEGSKA (reference sequence). The CDR3 reads CSASRAGGREETQYF. CDR3 sequence (DNA): TGCAGTGCTAGTCGAGCGGGGGGGCGGGAAGAGACCCAGTACTTC.

The chain combines TRBV7-2 with TRBJ1-2, with TRBD1 matching over 8 bases. This CDR3 contains 13 residues. V trimming: 4 bases; J trimming: 7 bases; junction bases outside the gene matches: 5. Germline CDR1 reads SGHTA; CDR2 reads FQGNSA. CDR3 residues: CASSSQGARGYTF. The CDR3 DNA sequence: TGTGCCAGCAGCTCCCAGGGGGCTCGTGGCTACACCTTC.

V gene TRBV12-3 or TRBV12-4 combines with J gene TRBJ1-2, with 8 bases aligning to TRBD1. This CDR3 has 13 amino acids. V lost 3 bases and J lost 5; bases outside the gene matches: 2. This CDR3 is CASSLTGDYGYTF. The DNA of the CDR3 is TGTGCCAGCAGTTTGACAGGGGATTATGGCTACACCTTC.

This chain uses TRBV19 with TRBJ1-2; no firm D call. The germline V and J ends were trimmed by 7 bases and 4 bases, with 7 bases remaining between them. The V gene's germline CDR1 is LNHDA and CDR2 SQIVND (reference sequence). The CDR3 runs to 11 residues. The CDR3: CASNEAYGYTF. For the CDR3, the DNA is TGTGCCAGTAACGAGGCCTATGGCTACACCTTC.

The chain couples TRBV4-1 to TRBJ1-2; maybe TRBD1 (6 bases). The CDR3 has 14 residues. Trimming removed 3 bases from V and 2 bases from J, with 10 bases in between. The germline V gene has CDR1 MGHRA and CDR2 YSYEKL. This chain's CDR3 is CASSHTTGNYGYTF. The CDR3 region has the DNA TGCGCCAGCAGCCACACTACAGGGAACTATGGCTACACCTTC.

The rearrangement uses TRBV5-1 and TRBJ1-1; D is possibly TRBD1 (6 bases). Germline loops: CDR1 SGHRS, CDR2 YFSETQ. Trimming left V 0 bases short and J 1 base short, with 16 bases between. The CDR3 length is 17 residues. CDR3 bases: TGCGCCAGCAGCTTGGGTTTGACAGGAAATCAGAACACTGAAGCTTTCTTT. It yields the protein CASSLGLTGNQNTEAFF.

The chain combines TRBV19 with TRBJ1-2, with 7 bases that match TRBD1. Germline lookup yields CDR1 LNHDA and CDR2 SQIVND (reference sequence). CDR3 size: 16 residues. The V gene end was trimmed by 10 bases and the J gene end by 0 bases; junction bases not matched to a gene: 14. The CDR3 reads CATRDSLKPPNYGYTF. CDR3 nucleotide sequence: TGTGCCACTCGGGACAGTTTAAAACCGCCTAACTATGGCTACACCTTC.

The chain couples TRBV14 to TRBJ1-1; D is perhaps TRBD1 (6 bases). The CDR3 covers 17 residues. From germline, CDR1 is SGHDN and CDR2 FVKESK. V lost 4 bases and J 6 bases, leaving 24 bases between the germline ends. In DNA form, the CDR3 reads TGTGCCAGCAGCCCTCTTCAGTTGGGGGCTCGCTCGGCTGAAGCTTTCTTT. Translating it yields CASSPLQLGARSAEAFF. Supplemented by reference TRBV14 and TRBJ1-1, the full variable domain reads EAGVTQFPSHSVIEKGQTVTLRCDPISGHDNLYWYRRVMGKEIKFLLHFVKESKQDESGMPNNRFLAERTGGTYSTLKVQPAELEDSGVYFCASSPLQLGARSAEAFFGQGTRLTVV.

V is TRBV3-1 (or the pseudogene TRBV3-2) and J is TRBJ2-3; 8 bases are shared with TRBD2. The CDR3 extends over 16 amino acids. The trim removed 6 bases at V and 5 bases at J, leaving 13 bases unmatched. Germline lookup yields CDR1 LGHDT and CDR2 YNNKEL (reference sequence). The chain's CDR3 is CASSSWAGGRKDTQYF. CDR3 DNA: TGTGCCAGCAGTTCGTGGGCGGGGGGCCGGAAAGATACGCAGTATTTT.

The J gene is TRBJ2-3, the V gene TRBV11-2; 9 bases match TRBD1. The germline V gene encodes CDR1 SGHAT and CDR2 FQNNGV. The CDR3 length is 18 residues. The V gene end was trimmed by 5 bases and the J gene end by 0 bases; junction bases not matched to a gene: 12. Here the CDR3 reads CASSPGQGIPYSTDTQYF. The CDR3 coding sequence is TGTGCCAGCAGCCCCGGACAGGGGATCCCCTATAGCACAGATACGCAGTATTTT.

V is TRBV19 and J is TRBJ1-1; tentative D call: TRBD1 (6 bases). The V gene's germline CDR1 is LNHDA and CDR2 SQIVND (reference sequence). This CDR3 comprises 14 residues. V was cut by 5 bases and J by 3 bases, with 13 bases left in between. CDR3 sequence: CASSYRERDTEAFF. CDR3 bases: TGTGCCAGTAGTTACAGGGAGAGGGACACTGAAGCTTTCTTT.

This chain connects TRBV6-4 to TRBJ2-3; D gene unclear. V lost 2 bases to trimming and J lost 6 bases, with 9 bases between them. This CDR3 is built from 13 residues. Germline V gene sequence: CDR1 MRHNA, CDR2 SNTAGT. For the CDR3, the DNA is TGTGCCAGCAGTGACGGCTGGGCGGATACGCAGTATTTT. It translates to CASSDGWADTQYF.

This rearrangement joins TRBV19 to TRBJ2-2; tentative D call: TRBD1 (5 bases). Germline V gene data show CDR1 as LNHDA and CDR2 as SQIVND (reference sequence). V shed 3 bases and J shed 6 bases, with 8 bases lying between them. The CDR3 extends over 13 amino acids. CDR3 sequence (DNA): TGTGCCAGTAGTATCTCCAGGGCCGGGGAGCTGTTTTTT. Amino acid sequence: CASSISRAGELFF.